This passage covers 16 T cell receptor beta chains from one sample sequenced in a study of human T cells and chemical hapten exposure. The sample's time point: healthy volunteer bleed at 6 weeks. Whole blood, unfractionated, served as the material for total RNA extraction. One entry per CDR3 protein, called by TCRdb with MiXCR from the RACE reads. The table lists over 35,000 distinct CDR3 sequences, about 3.7% of them singletons. Sequences were obtained from whole blood. These receptors were taken from a human donor in good health. Some clones in this sample may be carry-over from other donors' samples.

The rearrangement uses TRBV5-1 and TRBJ2-3; TRBD2 agrees at 8 bases. Germline assignment: CDR1 SGHRS and CDR2 YFSETQ. This CDR3 has 15 amino acids. V lost 2 bases to trimming and J lost 4 bases; unmatched junction nucleotides: 6. The CDR3 DNA is TGCGCCAGCAGCTTAAAGCGGGAGAGGGCAGATACGCAGTATTTT. Its translation is CASSLKRERADTQYF.

There are many counts of this clonotype. V usage is TRBV14 and J usage is TRBJ1-1; possible D gene TRBD1, 6 bases. Germline V CDR1 and CDR2: SGHDN, FVKESK. This CDR3 spans 13 amino acids. V was trimmed by 3 bases and J by 7 bases, leaving 12 bases between them. CDR3 sequence (DNA): TGTGCCAGCAGCCAGGGGGGGGCCGGTGAAGCTTTCTTT. It yields the protein CASSQGGAGEAFF.

This clonotype was counted many times. The chain carries TRBV20-1 and TRBJ1-4; D gene unclear. The CDR3 has 10 amino acids. CDR1 is DFQATT and CDR2 is SNEGSKA in the germline V gene (reference sequence). The germline V and J ends were trimmed by 5 bases and 12 bases, with 10 bases remaining between them. The CDR3 bases are TGCAGTGCTGAGTCAACGGAACTGTTTTTT. Protein product: CSAESTELFF.

This clonotype was observed many times. The gene calls are TRBV5-5 and TRBJ2-3, with 11 positions matching TRBD2. Germline loops: CDR1 SGHKS, CDR2 YYEKEE (reference sequence). The junction had 6 bases not matched to a gene; V was cut back by 0 bases and J by 6 bases. The CDR3 loop spans 16 amino acids. As DNA, the CDR3 is TGTGCCAGCAGCTTGGGTACTAGCGGGAGTTGGGATACGCAGTATTTT. Residues: CASSLGTSGSWDTQYF.

This clonotype was seen many times. The rearrangement uses TRBV5-1 and TRBJ1-5; the D gene is possibly TRBD1 (5 bases). V was clipped by 0 bases and J by 4 bases, with 5 bases between them. This CDR3 is built from 13 residues. CDR1 and CDR2 from the germline V gene are SGHRS and YFSETQ. The CDR3 protein is CASSLGQNQPQHF. DNA for the CDR3: TGCGCCAGCAGCTTGGGACAGAATCAGCCCCAGCATTTT.

This clonotype was picked up many times. V usage is TRBV5-1 and J usage is TRBJ2-7; unclear D gene. V lost 2 bases and J 0 bases, leaving 9 bases between the germline ends. Per germline, CDR1 SGHRS and CDR2 YFSETQ. The CDR3 has 14 residues. CDR3 amino acids: CASSFSPSSYEQYF. The CDR3 nucleotides read TGCGCCAGCAGCTTTTCGCCGTCCTCCTACGAGCAGTACTTC.

This clonotype was picked up many times. The chain combines TRBV7-2 with TRBJ1-2; D remains ambiguous. This CDR3 has 12 residues. Per the germline V gene, CDR1 is SGHTA and CDR2 is FQGNSA. V was cut by 5 bases and J by 8 bases, with 12 bases left in between. Written as DNA, the CDR3 is TGTGCCAGCAGCCCCCACATGGGAGGCTACACCTTC. Protein sequence: CASSPHMGGYTF.

The chain employs TRBV2 and TRBJ2-4, with D hard to call. Germline-derived CDR1 and CDR2 are SNHLY and FYNNEI. CDR3 size: 12 residues. V was pared by 4 bases and J by 1 base, with 2 bases between. The CDR3, as DNA: TGTGCCAGCAGTGCCGCCAAAAACATTCAGTACTTC. Protein product: CASSAAKNIQYF.

This clonotype occurred a few times. This chain links TRBV3-1 with TRBJ1-2, with unresolved D. This CDR3 contains 15 residues. In germline, CDR1 is LGHDT, CDR2 YNNKEL (reference sequence). V dropped 4 bases and J dropped 0 bases, with 12 bases sitting between them. CDR3 amino acids: CASSPHRAANYGYTF. In DNA form, the CDR3 reads TGTGCCAGCAGCCCACATAGGGCGGCTAACTATGGCTACACCTTC.

This clonotype was detected many times. V usage is TRBV29-1 and J usage is TRBJ2-1; a possible D gene is TRBD2 (5 bases). The CDR3 contains 14 residues. Germline-derived CDR1 and CDR2 are SQVTM and ANQGSEA. Trimming stripped 6 bases from V and 6 bases from J, with 18 bases between. CDR3: CSVLARRLSNEQFF. In nucleotides, the CDR3 is TGCAGCGTCTTGGCCCGGAGGCTTTCCAATGAGCAGTTCTTC.

This clonotype was seen many times. The V call is TRBV13, the J call TRBJ1-3; D is unresolved. Germline V gene lookup returns CDR1 PRHDT and CDR2 FYEKMQ (reference sequence). The germline V and J ends were trimmed by 0 bases and 2 bases, with 8 bases remaining between them. The CDR3 contains 15 residues. This CDR3 is CASSLGVATGNTIYF. In nucleotides, the CDR3 is TGTGCCAGCAGCTTAGGTGTAGCCACTGGAAACACCATATATTTT.

This clonotype has at least ten counts. Here the CDR3 DNA reads TGTGCCAGCAGTTATCGGTCCATGGCCAACGTCCTGACTTTC. Translating it yields CASSYRSMANVLTF. The chain combines TRBV6-5 with TRBJ2-6; D ambiguous. The V and J ends lost 3 bases and 6 bases respectively, with 9 bases between them. The germline V gene encodes CDR1 MNHEY and CDR2 SVGAGI. The CDR3 extends over 14 amino acids.

This clonotype has ten or more counts. V is TRBV21-1 and J is TRBJ2-1; TRBD1 is taken as the D call from the table, unchecked against the DNA. TRBV21-1 is an annotated pseudogene. The CDR3 spans 16 residues. CDR3 DNA: TGTGCCAGCAGCACCCGACAGGGGGCGTCCTACAATGAGCAGTTCTTC. The encoded protein is CASSTRQGASYNEQFF.

This clonotype was seen more than once but under ten times. This chain connects TRBV7-2 to TRBJ2-3, with D perhaps matching TRBD1 (6 bases). V shed 5 bases and J shed 4 bases, with 10 bases lying between them. CDR3 length: 13 amino acids. Germline V gene data show CDR1 as SGHTA and CDR2 as FQGNSA. CDR3 DNA sequence: TGTGCCAGCAGCCAATACAGGGCAGATACGCAGTATTTT. It encodes CASSQYRADTQYF.

This clonotype has ten or more counts. The chain has TRBV6-6 and TRBJ2-1, with TRBD2 matching over 12 bases. The germline V gene encodes CDR1 MNHNY and CDR2 SVGAGI (reference sequence). With V trimmed by 6 bases and J by 4 bases, 4 bases remained unmatched. The CDR3 is 15 amino acids. CDR3 DNA: TGTGCCAGCAGCCTCCTAGCGGGAGGGTACAATGAGCAGTTCTTC. Translating it yields CASSLLAGGYNEQFF.

This clonotype occurred many times. The chain employs TRBV5-1 and TRBJ2-3; 13 bases fit TRBD2. The J segment lost 4 bases and the V segment lost 5 bases, leaving 10 bases of the junction unmatched. CDR1 SGHRS and CDR2 YFSETQ come from the germline V gene. The CDR3 has 17 residues. CDR3 in amino acids: CASRALTSGRWADTQYF. Written as DNA, the CDR3 is TGCGCCAGCAGGGCCCTGACTAGCGGGAGGTGGGCAGATACGCAGTATTTT.